The 8 T cell receptor beta chains reported below all come from one sample, sequenced in a study of blood T cell repertoires in COVID-19 (dated by TCRdb to the early 2020s). Receptors were amplified or captured by the immunoSEQ multiplex PCR assay. The table comes from immuneACCESS by way of TCRdb, which keeps in-frame sequences with V and J called. Part of the clones is missing from these tables; in studies checked, under half for an unresolved V gene and the rest for unknown reasons. The sample profile shows about 170,000 clones; about 85% of them were found once. The ten largest make up 3% to 3.5% of the sample. The sequencing sample was made of peripheral blood. The source is a human donor with acute or convalescent COVID-19. The donor label of this sample is uncertain.

The gene calls are TRBV2 and TRBJ1-2; D is ambiguous. The CDR3 is made up of 13 amino acids. Germline V gives CDR1 SNHLY, CDR2 FYNNEI. V was cut by 3 bases and J by 7 bases, with 12 bases left in between. The CDR3 coding sequence is TGTGCCAGCAGTGAGGGCAGGAAAGGTGGCTACACCTTC. Its protein product is CASSEGRKGGYTF. The variable domain in full, with the rest retrieved from reference TRBV2 and TRBJ1-2, is EPEVTQTPSHQVTQMGQEVILRCVPISNHLYFYWYRQILGQKVEFLVSFYNNEISEKSEIFDDQFSVERPDGSNFTLKIRSTKLEDSAMYFCASSEGRKGGYTFGSGTRLTVV.

The chain carries TRBV11-3 and TRBJ1-4; 7 nucleotides agree with TRBD1. Per the germline V gene, CDR1 is SGHNT and CDR2 is YENEEA. The trim removed 5 bases at V and 5 bases at J, leaving 8 bases unmatched. This CDR3 has 15 residues. CDR3 residues: CASSQSGTANEKLFF. In nucleotides, the CDR3 is TGTGCCAGCAGCCAATCCGGGACAGCAAATGAAAAACTGTTTTTT.

The chain has TRBV28 and TRBJ1-1; D is uncertain. V gave up 2 bases and J gave up 1 base, with 14 bases separating them. Germline CDR1 reads MDHEN; CDR2 reads SYDVKM. This CDR3 is built from 16 residues. The CDR3 DNA is TGTGCCAGCAGTTTACGTTGGAGGGCTGGGAACACTGAAGCTTTCTTT. Translating gives CASSLRWRAGNTEAFF.

This clone has only a few counts. V usage is TRBV6-5 and J usage is TRBJ2-7, with D tentatively TRBD1 (6 bases). The germline V gene has CDR1 MNHEY and CDR2 SVGAGI. This CDR3 is built from 13 residues. Deletions cut 2 bases from V and 5 bases from J, with 10 bases between. This chain's CDR3 is CASSYDRRHEQYF. CDR3 DNA: TGTGCCAGCAGTTACGACAGGCGACACGAGCAGTACTTC.

The chain combines TRBV7-6 with TRBJ2-2; 10 positions agree with TRBD1. The CDR3 has 15 residues. CDR1 and CDR2 from the germline V gene are SGHVS and FNYEAQ. V shed 2 bases, J shed 10 bases, and the junction held 7 bases outside the gene matches. Here the CDR3 DNA reads TGTGCCAGCAGCTTACTCCGGGACAGGGGTGAGGAGCTGTTTTTT. This gives the protein CASSLLRDRGEELFF.

The chain has TRBV18 and TRBJ1-1; D unresolved. Germline lookup yields CDR1 KGHSH and CDR2 LQKENI. The ends were cut back, 3 bases at V and 1 base at J, with 6 bases in the middle. CDR3 size: 13 residues. The CDR3 spells CASSPLQNTEAFF. The CDR3 coding sequence is TGTGCCAGCTCACCGTTACAGAACACTGAAGCTTTCTTT.

The chain carries TRBV13 and TRBJ1-1; 11 bases match TRBD1. Germline V gene data show CDR1 as PRHDT and CDR2 as FYEKMQ (reference sequence). This CDR3 spans 16 amino acids. V shed 0 bases and J 10 bases; nucleotides not matched to a gene: 10. CDR3 nucleotide sequence: TGTGCCAGCAGCTTAGGGGTACCGGGACAGGGGGATGTAGCTTTCTTT. Translating gives CASSLGVPGQGDVAFF.

The chain is built from TRBV9 and TRBJ2-7; 7 bases line up with TRBD1. V was pared by 6 bases and J by 1 base, with 7 bases of the junction left unmatched. This CDR3 is 14 amino acids long. Germline CDR1 SGDLS, CDR2 YYNGEE. For the CDR3, the DNA is TGTGCCAGCATCAAAGCACAGGGGTCCTACGAGCAGTACTTC. Translating it yields CASIKAQGSYEQYF. Drawing the rest from reference TRBV9 and TRBJ2-7, the complete variable domain is DSGVTQTPKHLITATGQRVTLRCSPRSGDLSVYWYQQSLDQGLQFLIQYYNGEERAKGNILERFSAQQFPDLHSELNLSSLELGDSALYFCASIKAQGSYEQYFGPGTRLTVT.